The rows below give T cell receptor beta chains drawn from one sample of a study of CD8 T cells in Susac syndrome. TCRdb itself ran the immunoSEQ multiplex PCR reads through MiXCR, one entry per CDR3 protein. Here the sample spans 150,000 or so distinct CDR3 sequences, around 95% being singletons. The sample consisted of CD4+ T cells from PBMCs. These TCRs come from a human donor with Susac syndrome. CDR3s include the opening cysteine and the closing phenylalanine or tryptophan. A D gene is named only where the DNA matches it firmly. Rows give clone size only sometimes, using once, few, many, or a class for an expanded clone.

V gene	J gene	D gene	clone size	CDR3 DNA	CDR3 protein
TRBV20-1	TRBJ2-5	-	-	TGCAGTGCTAGATCGACGGGAGAGACCCAGTACTTC	CSARSTGETQYF
TRBV13	TRBJ1-3	-	-	TGTGCCAGCAGCCTGCGGAGAAACACCATATATTTT	CASSLRRNTIYF
TRBV5-4	TRBJ2-5	-	-	TGTGCCAGCAGCTTATCACTAGGCCAAGAGACCCAGTACTTC	CASSLSLGQETQYF
TRBV5-6	TRBJ2-1	TRBD1	-	TGTGCCAGCAGGACAGGGGGGTTCAGCAATGAGCAGTTCTTC	CASRTGGFSNEQFF
TRBV7-2	TRBJ1-2	TRBD1	-	TGTGCCAGCAGCTTAGCGGGGGACAGCCTCTATGGCTACACCTTC	CASSLAGDSLYGYTF
TRBV12-3/TRBV12-4	TRBJ1-5	-	-	TGTGCCAGCAGTCCGGGGACCCCGGGTCAGCCCCAGCATTTT	CASSPGTPGQPQHF
TRBV29-1	TRBJ1-1	TRBD1	-	TGCAGCGTTGAAGTGAACAGGGGGTGGAACACTGAAGCTTTCTTT	CSVEVNRGWNTEAFF
TRBV15	TRBJ1-5	TRBD1	-	TGTGCCACCAGCAGAGATAGGGACAGCCTCTCTTACAATCAGCCCCAGCATTTT	CATSRDRDSLSYNQPQHF
TRBV27	TRBJ1-6	-	-	TGTGCCAGCAGAACCAGGGTGAATAATTCACCCCTCCACTTT	CASRTRVNNSPLHF
TRBV6-5	TRBJ1-5	-	-	TGTGCCCCGCCCGACAGGTATAGCAATCAGCCCCAGCATTTT	CAPPDRYSNQPQHF
TRBV12-3/TRBV12-4	TRBJ1-6	-	-	TGTGCCAGCAGTATCAGGGGAGCCAATTCACCCCTCCACTTT	CASSIRGANSPLHF
TRBV29-1	TRBJ1-5	-	-	TGCAGCGTTGAAGGGGGGGCTATTCAGCCCCAGCATTTT	CSVEGGAIQPQHF
TRBV7-9	TRBJ2-3	-	-	TGTGCCAGCAGCACCGGCAGGACAGATACGCAGTATTTT	CASSTGRTDTQYF
TRBV12-3/TRBV12-4	TRBJ1-2	-	once	TGTGCCAGCGTGGGGGCAGGGCCAACTTATGGCTACACCTTC	CASVGAGPTYGYTF
TRBV29-1	TRBJ1-5	-	-	TGCAGCGTTGTGATTCATGGAGGCAATCAGCCCCAGCATTTT	CSVVIHGGNQPQHF
TRBV7-9	TRBJ2-1	-	-	TGTGCCAGCAGCTTAGGGCGTAGAAATGAGCAGTTCTTC	CASSLGRRNEQFF
TRBV20-1	TRBJ1-5	-	-	TGCAGGGCCAACCCCCTACAGGGTATCAGTCAGCCCCAGCATTTT	CRANPLQGISQPQHF
TRBV29-1	TRBJ2-1	TRBD1	-	TGCAGCGCCCGAAGGGGGCGGGATGAGCAGTTCTTC	CSARRGRDEQFF
TRBV4-1	TRBJ2-1	-	-	TGCGCCAGCAGCCAAGTTACGGGATCGGGTTCCTACAATGAGCAGTTCTTC	CASSQVTGSGSYNEQFF
TRBV7-2	TRBJ2-3	TRBD2	-	TGTGCCAGCAGCTTACCCCCAGCGGGGGGTACTTACAGTACGCAGTATTTT	CASSLPPAGGTYSTQYF
TRBV29-1	TRBJ2-5	-	-	TGCAGCGTTGAAGATGTGTGGGGGACCCAGTACTTC	CSVEDVWGTQYF
TRBV20-1	TRBJ2-3	TRBD2	once	TGCAGTGCTCCCACCCCGCTAGCGGGTCACGATACGCAGTATTTT	CSAPTPLAGHDTQYF
TRBV18	TRBJ1-2	TRBD1	-	TGTGCCAGCTCACCACCCGGACAGGCCTATGGCTACACCTTC	CASSPPGQAYGYTF
TRBV6-1	TRBJ2-7	-	-	TGTGCCAGCAGTATGAGTCGGCAGGGGACCGGTGAGCAGTACTTC	CASSMSRQGTGEQYF
TRBV6-6	TRBJ2-5	-	-	TGTGCCAGCAGTCGTAGGGAACAGGGAGGCGAGACCCAGTACTTC	CASSRREQGGETQYF
TRBV20-1	TRBJ2-7	-	-	TGCAGTGCTATGAATCGTGGGGGGCTTACGGACGAGCAGTACTTC	CSAMNRGGLTDEQYF
TRBV3-1	TRBJ2-7	-	once	TGTGCCAGCAGCCAAGGGCCTGGGAACTCCTACGAGCAGTACTTC	CASSQGPGNSYEQYF
TRBV4-3	TRBJ1-2	-	-	TGCGCCAGCAGCCAAGAGCGGGTGTCCTATGGCTACACCTTC	CASSQERVSYGYTF
TRBV29-1	TRBJ2-7	TRBD1	-	TGCAGCGTTGGTCTCCCGACAGGGGGAAGCTACGAGCAGTACTTC	CSVGLPTGGSYEQYF